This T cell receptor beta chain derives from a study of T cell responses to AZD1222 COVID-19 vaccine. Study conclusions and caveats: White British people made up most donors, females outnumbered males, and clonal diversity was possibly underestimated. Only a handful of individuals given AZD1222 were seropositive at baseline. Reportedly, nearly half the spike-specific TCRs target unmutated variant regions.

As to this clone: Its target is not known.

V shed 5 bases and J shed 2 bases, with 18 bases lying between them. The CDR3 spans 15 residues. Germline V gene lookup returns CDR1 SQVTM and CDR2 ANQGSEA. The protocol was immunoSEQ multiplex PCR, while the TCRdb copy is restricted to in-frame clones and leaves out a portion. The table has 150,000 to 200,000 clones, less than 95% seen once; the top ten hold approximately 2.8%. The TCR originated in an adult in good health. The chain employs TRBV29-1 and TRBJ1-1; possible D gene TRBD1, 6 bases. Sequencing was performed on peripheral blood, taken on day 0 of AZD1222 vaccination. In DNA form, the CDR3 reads TGCAGCGTTCGAGAGGACAGCCGCACTAACACTGAAGCTTTCTTT. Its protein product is CSVREDSRTNTEAFF.